This T cell receptor (beta chain) was sequenced during a study of blood T cell repertoires in COVID-19. Study-level information: Samples of COVID-19 (acute and convalescent) were obtained from the United States, Italy and Spain. The cDNA or gDNA used as material had been derived from T cells, B-cell-depleted T cells, or PBMCs.

CDR1 is SGHTA and CDR2 is FQGNSA in the germline V gene. CDR3 length: 16 residues. Trimming at V came to 3 bases and at J to 1 base, leaving 4 bases not matched to a gene. As processed by the authors: The authors estimated nucleated cell counts from reference gene primer amplification. Assay: immunoSEQ multiplex PCR; the TCRdb copy retains only in-frame clones and omits some. V, J and clone size are taken as reported in that table, and D and trimming were inferred from the DNA itself. This repertoire shows about 210,000 clones, approximately 91% found once; its top ten account for 4% to 5.5%. This clone is a singleton in its sample.

This sequence joins TRBV7-2 and TRBJ2-3; 10 bases are shared with TRBD2. The TCR comes from a woman aged 40 to 50 with acute or convalescent COVID-19. Specimen: peripheral blood. CDR3 amino acids: CASSLGTSARTDTQYF. CDR3 DNA sequence: TGTGCCAGCAGCTTGGGGACTAGCGCCCGCACAGATACGCAGTATTTT.